Presented here are 21 T cell receptor beta chains from one specimen sequenced in a study of tumor-infiltrating lymphocytes in primary liver carcinoma. TCR beta cDNA came from about 0.55 ug total RNA, primed with a constant-region primer. Three nested multiplex PCR rounds, a slightly modified ARM-PCR, produced the libraries for TCR beta. In the first two PCR rounds, TRBV1-TRBV30 forward primers were paired with a C-beta reverse primer, and each round lasted about 9 cycles. A single record per CDR3 protein comes from TCRdb applying MiXCR to the multiplex PCR reads. Altogether about 92,000 distinct CDR3 sequences are present, around 70% being singletons, with the ten largest covering under 30%. From unsorted bulk tissue weighing roughly 18-30 mg, DNA and RNA were co-extracted. The sequenced sample consisted of tumor-adjacent normal liver tissue. The receptors here all came from a man aged 35-49 years with primary liver carcinoma and hepatitis B virus infection.

Details on this clonotype: A read error may be the cause here, since a much bigger clone is one base away. This rearrangement joins TRBV6-5 to TRBJ1-5; 10 bases are shared with TRBD1. This CDR3 region has 13 residues. Germline loops: CDR1 MNHEY, CDR2 SVGAGI. V dropped 6 bases and J dropped 7; count of bases not matched to a gene: 3. The CDR3 nucleotides are TGTGCCAGCAGGACAGGGGGCGGACAGCCCCAGCATTTT. It encodes CASRTGGGQPQHF.

Worth noting for this clonotype: This could be a read error, since a much larger clone is one nucleotide away. The chain links TRBV12-3 or TRBV12-4 to TRBJ1-1, with a tentative D call TRBD1 (5 bases). The V and J ends lost 7 bases and 7 bases respectively, with 13 bases between them. The CDR3 sequence is 12 residues long. This CDR3 reads CASMTGEVEAFF. The CDR3 bases are TGTGCCAGCATGACGGGGGAGGTTGAAGCTTTCTTT.

Details on this clonotype: A much larger clone differs from this one at a single base, so this may be a read error. In nucleotides, the CDR3 is TGTGCCAGCAGCGAACAGGACAAGCAGTACTTC. Encoded protein: CASSEQDKQYF. This chain uses TRBV5-4 with TRBJ2-7, with D possibly being TRBD1 (5 bases). This CDR3 region has 11 residues. Looked up from germline, CDR1 is SGHNT and CDR2 is YYREEE (reference sequence). V was pared by 4 bases and J by 8 bases, with 10 bases between.

This clonotype showed up many times. The V and J genes are TRBV11-2 and TRBJ1-1; 8 nucleotides align to TRBD1. CDR1 and CDR2 from the germline V gene are SGHAT and FQNNGV. The V and J ends lost 1 base and 1 base, in that order; junction bases with no gene match: 14. The CDR3 contains 19 residues. The CDR3 here is CASSLVRPGQEFRNTEAFF. The CDR3 DNA reads TGTGCCAGCAGCTTAGTGAGACCGGGACAGGAATTCAGGAACACTGAAGCTTTCTTT.

This clonotype has at least ten counts. The chain is built from TRBV4-1 and TRBJ2-3; the D gene is possibly TRBD2 (10 bases). The CDR3 contains 24 residues. Germline CDR1 and CDR2: MGHRA and YSYEKL. V was trimmed by 3 bases and J by 1 base, leaving 38 bases between them. As DNA, the CDR3 is TGCGCCAGCAGCCAGCCTGCCGGGACAGGGATCGCTAGCGGGAGTAGGCCCGGCACAGATACGCAGTATTTT. This gives the protein CASSQPAGTGIASGSRPGTDTQYF.

In its sample, this clonotype was seen many times. This sequence joins TRBV4-2 and TRBJ2-1; no clear D. The V gene's germline CDR1 is LGHNA and CDR2 YNFKEQ. Trimming pared 3 bases from V and 0 bases from J, leaving 9 bases between. This CDR3 contains 15 residues. The CDR3, as DNA: TGTGCCAGCAGCCACGGATTGAGCTCCTACAATGAGCAGTTCTTC. Its protein is CASSHGLSSYNEQFF.

This clonotype was seen at least ten times. The chain carries TRBV10-2 and TRBJ2-7, with D perhaps matching TRBD2 (5 bases). Germline-derived CDR1 and CDR2 are WSHSY and SAAADI. V lost 4 bases to trimming and J lost 6 bases, with 13 bases between them. This CDR3 region has 13 residues. As DNA, the CDR3 is TGCGCCAGCAGTGCGGCCCCCGCGGGCGAGCAGTACTTC. Amino acids: CASSAAPAGEQYF.

Only one count was recorded for this clonotype. A read error may account for a junction end that differs from germline. The chain links TRBV6-5 to TRBJ1-2; D remains unclear. This CDR3 comprises 14 residues. Looked up from germline, CDR1 is MNHEY and CDR2 is SVGAGI. This chain's CDR3 is CASSYDPWVYGYTF. DNA of the CDR3: TGCGCCAGCAGTTACGACCCGTGGGTCTATGGCTACACCTTC.

This clonotype was seen ten or more times. The chain recombines TRBV12-3 or TRBV12-4 with TRBJ1-6; TRBD1 might be the D (5 bases). The CDR3 length is 16 residues. With 5 bases removed from V and 10 bases from J, the gap between germline ends came to 21 bases. In DNA form, the CDR3 reads TGTGCCAGCAGTCCAGGCTCGGGCAGGGTGGGATCACCCCTCCACTTT. This gives the protein CASSPGSGRVGSPLHF.

Ten or more counts support this clonotype. The rearrangement links TRBV29-1 to TRBJ1-2; D ambiguous. The CDR3 extends over 13 amino acids. The ends were cut back, 4 bases at V and 4 bases at J, with 13 bases in the middle. CDR1 and CDR2 from the germline V gene are SQVTM and ANQGSEA. The CDR3 nucleotides are TGCAGCGTTGTTCGGGATGAACCCTATGGCTACACCTTC. Translated: CSVVRDEPYGYTF.

A single count supports this clonotype. J is TRBJ2-7 and V is TRBV11-2; a weak D match, TRBD1 (5 bases). With 5 bases removed from V and 0 bases from J, the gap between germline ends came to 14 bases. The CDR3 has 15 amino acids. Germline-derived CDR1 and CDR2 are SGHAT and FQNNGV. The CDR3 region has the DNA TGTGCCAGCAGCCTAGTGAGACAGAACTCCTACGAGCAGTACTTC. Translated: CASSLVRQNSYEQYF.

This clonotype came up many times. The rearrangement joins TRBV12-3 or TRBV12-4 to TRBJ1-1; a weak D match, TRBD1 (5 bases). The V and J ends lost 3 bases and 5 bases respectively, with 13 bases between them. The CDR3 is 14 residues long. CDR3 sequence (DNA): TGTGCCAGCAGTTTCTCAGGGCCGAGGACTGAAGCTTTCTTT. It encodes CASSFSGPRTEAFF.

For this clonotype: Without the conserved terminal phenylalanine or tryptophan, this CDR3 likely stems from a read error. The rearrangement links TRBV7-8 to TRBJ2-3, with 10 bases lining up with TRBD2. The CDR3 covers 17 residues. Germline-derived CDR1 and CDR2 are SGHVS and FQNEAQ. CDR3 sequence (DNA): TGTACCAGCAGCTTAGCCCAAGCGGGAGGGCCACAAGATACGCAGTATCTT. It translates to CTSSLAQAGGPQDTQYL.

Turning to this clonotype: A much more abundant neighbour one base away suggests this may be a read error. The chain uses TRBV6-1 and TRBJ2-3, with 10 bases fitting TRBD1. This CDR3 region has 16 residues. Germline lookup yields CDR1 MNHNS and CDR2 SASEGT. Trimming took 3 bases from V and 2 from J; bases not matched to a gene: 5. The CDR3 sequence: CASSEMGQGTTDTQYF. CDR3 sequence (DNA): TGTGCCAGCAGTGAGATGGGACAGGGGACCACAGATACGCAGTATTTT.

Turning to this clonotype: One end of the junction does not line up with germline, which may come from a read error. The rearrangement uses TRBV6-5 and TRBJ2-4; 15 positions agree with TRBD2. Germline assignment: CDR1 MNHEY and CDR2 SVGAGI. The CDR3 consists of 18 residues. CDR3 sequence (DNA): TGTGCCAGCATTCGGGGACTAGCGGGAGGTCGATCCAAAAACATTAAGTACTTC. Translation gives CASIRGLAGGRSKNIKYF.

V is TRBV28 and J is TRBJ1-4; D gene uncertain. V was cut by 7 bases and J by 4 bases, with 10 bases left in between. CDR1 and CDR2 (germline): MDHEN, SYDVKM. The CDR3 extends over 13 amino acids. For the CDR3, the DNA is TGTGCCAGCACCTTGACGGTTAATGAAAAACTGTTTTTT. It specifies CASTLTVNEKLFF.

The chain recombines TRBV10-1 with TRBJ2-2; possibly TRBD2 for D (6 bases). Trimming took off 7 bases at V and 5 bases at J, with 14 bases between the two ends. Germline CDR1 WNHNN, CDR2 SYGVQD (reference sequence). The CDR3 has 14 amino acids. CDR3 region: CASTDGSGTGELFF. The CDR3 DNA follows: TGCGCCAGCACTGACGGGAGTGGGACCGGGGAGCTGTTTTTT.

With regard to this clonotype: One junction end disagrees with the germline gene, perhaps due to a read error. The J gene is TRBJ2-1, the V gene TRBV11-2; tentatively, D is TRBD1 or TRBD2 (5 bases each). The CDR3 length is 14 residues. CDR1 SGHAT and CDR2 FQNNGV come from the germline V gene. CDR3 in amino acids: CASSLGLGADEQSF. The CDR3 DNA sequence: TGTGCGAGCAGCTTAGGTCTCGGGGCGGATGAGCAGTCCTTC.

In the case of this clonotype: A junction end diverges from the germline sequence, so it may reflect a read error. This sequence joins TRBV6-6 and TRBJ2-7, with TRBD2 matching 7 bases. Germline loops: CDR1 MNHNY, CDR2 SVGAGI (reference sequence). The CDR3 spans 16 residues. For the CDR3, the DNA is TGTGCCAGCAGTTCCCTCACAAGCGGGGATCCCTACGATCAGTACTTC. As protein: CASSSLTSGDPYDQYF.

As regards this clonotype: In this CDR3 the conserved last residue, phenylalanine or tryptophan, is missing, so a read error is likely. The CDR3 DNA reads TGTACCAGCAGCGCCCGGGAGGGTGATACCTACGAGCAGTACTTA. It codes for CTSSAREGDTYEQYL. The V call is TRBV11-1, the J call TRBJ2-7, with TRBD2 identical over 8 bases. In germline, CDR1 is SGHAT, CDR2 FQDESV (reference sequence). CDR3 length equals 15 residues.

Only one count was recorded for this clonotype. A much more abundant neighbour one base away suggests this may be a read error. The missing conserved phenylalanine or tryptophan at the end of this CDR3 makes a read error likely. The genes are TRBV10-3 and TRBJ1-3; D gene unclear. The CDR3 is made up of 17 amino acids. V was shortened by 0 bases and J by 0 bases, with 12 bases between the two germline ends. CDR1 is ENHRY and CDR2 is SYGVKD in the germline V gene. The CDR3 loop reads CAISESRVISSGNTIYS. CDR3 in DNA: TGTGCCATCAGTGAGTCGAGGGTCATATCCTCTGGAAACACCATATATTCT.